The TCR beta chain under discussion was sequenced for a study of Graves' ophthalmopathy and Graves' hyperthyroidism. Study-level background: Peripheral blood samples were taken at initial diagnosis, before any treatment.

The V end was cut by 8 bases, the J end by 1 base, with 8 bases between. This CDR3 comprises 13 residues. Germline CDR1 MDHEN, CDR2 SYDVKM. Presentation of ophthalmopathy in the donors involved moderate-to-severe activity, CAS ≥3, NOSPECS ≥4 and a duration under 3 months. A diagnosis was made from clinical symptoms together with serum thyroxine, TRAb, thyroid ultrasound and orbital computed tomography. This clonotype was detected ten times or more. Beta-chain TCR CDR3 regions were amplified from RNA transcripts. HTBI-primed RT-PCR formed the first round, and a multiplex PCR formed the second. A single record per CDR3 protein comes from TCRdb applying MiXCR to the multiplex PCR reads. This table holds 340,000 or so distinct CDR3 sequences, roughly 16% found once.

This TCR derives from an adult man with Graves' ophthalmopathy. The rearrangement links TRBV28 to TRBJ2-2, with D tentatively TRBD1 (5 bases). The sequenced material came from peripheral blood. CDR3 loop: CASWGRNTGELFF. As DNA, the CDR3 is TGTGCCAGCTGGGGCCGGAACACCGGGGAGCTGTTTTTT. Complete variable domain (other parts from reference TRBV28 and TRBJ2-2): DVKVTQSSRYLVKRTGEKVFLECVQDMDHENMFWYRQDPGLGLRLIYFSYDVKMKEKGDIPEGYSVSREKKERFSLILESASTNQTSMYLCASWGRNTGELFFGEGSRLTVL.